These 10 T cell receptor beta chains were all obtained from the same sample, sequenced in a study of chronic HIV infection and antiretroviral therapy. MiXCR, applied by TCRdb to the 5' RACE reads, yields one record per CDR3 protein. This sample carries some 46,000 distinct CDR3 sequences, 15% to 20% of them seen once, and the ten largest clones take approximately 3%. Sequenced sample: peripheral blood. Receptor source: an adult who had HIV and had not received antiretroviral therapy, or was an uninfected healthy control (not recorded which).

This clonotype was counted a few times. V is TRBV20-1 and J is TRBJ1-4; 7 bases are a match to TRBD1. Germline loops: CDR1 DFQATT, CDR2 SNEGSKA (reference sequence). Trimming cost V 3 bases and J 8 bases; bases outside gene matches: 6. The CDR3 consists of 13 residues. For the CDR3, the DNA is TGCAGTGCTAGGAGGGGACAGATCGAAAAACTGTTTTTT. It is translated as CSARRGQIEKLFF.

CDR3 region: CASSLAGMNTEAFF. CDR3 bases: TGTGCCAGCAGTTTAGCGGGGATGAACACTGAAGCTTTCTTT. V is TRBV28 and J is TRBJ1-1, with D uncertain. Germline V gives CDR1 MDHEN, CDR2 SYDVKM. The V and J ends lost 2 bases and 0 bases respectively, with 7 bases between them. The CDR3 covers 14 residues.

The chain combines TRBV20-1 with TRBJ1-1; 7 bases are shared with TRBD1. The CDR3 contains 12 residues. CDR1 and CDR2 from the germline V gene are DFQATT and SNEGSKA (reference sequence). J was trimmed by 7 bases and V by 5 bases; bases with no gene match: 7. CDR3 residues: CSAWGQWGEAFF. The CDR3 nucleotides are TGCAGTGCTTGGGGACAGTGGGGTGAAGCTTTCTTT.

This clonotype was seen more than once but under ten times. The V call is TRBV9, the J call TRBJ1-5; D remains unclear. This CDR3 region has 13 residues. Germline CDR1 SGDLS, CDR2 YYNGEE. The germline V and J ends were trimmed by 2 bases and 2 bases, with 5 bases remaining between them. The CDR3 region is CASSVNGNQPQHF. CDR3 sequence (DNA): TGTGCCAGCAGCGTCAATGGCAATCAGCCCCAGCATTTT.

This clonotype appeared a few times. The rearrangement uses TRBV9 and TRBJ2-1; 8 positions agree with TRBD1. CDR3 length: 15 residues. Trimming at V came to 4 bases and at J to 7 bases, leaving 10 bases not matched to a gene. The germline gives CDR1 SGDLS, CDR2 YYNGEE. This CDR3 is CASSQGASGRNEQFF. The DNA of the CDR3 is TGTGCCAGCAGCCAGGGGGCTAGTGGGAGAAATGAGCAGTTCTTC.

This clonotype turned up a few times. V and J are TRBV29-1 and TRBJ1-2; TRBD1 is a possible D gene (5 bases). This CDR3 spans 10 amino acids. Germline CDR1 and CDR2: SQVTM and ANQGSEA. Trimming pared 6 bases from V and 7 bases from J, leaving 9 bases between. CDR3 amino acids: CSVGAAGYTF. CDR3 DNA sequence: TGCAGCGTAGGGGCGGCTGGCTACACCTTC.

There are a few counts of this clonotype. This sequence joins TRBV25-1 and TRBJ1-4, with D possibly being TRBD1 (5 bases). CDR3 length equals 14 residues. The V and J ends lost 9 bases and 4 bases respectively, with 15 bases between them. CDR1 and CDR2 (germline): MGHDK, SYGVNS. The CDR3 nucleotides read TGTGCCAGTACCCGGGGCAGGGTTAATGAAAAACTGTTTTTT. This codes for CASTRGRVNEKLFF.

In this sample, this clonotype turned up a few times. The J gene is TRBJ2-1, the V gene TRBV12-3 or TRBV12-4, with D uncertain. Trimming stripped 3 bases from V and 8 bases from J, with 5 bases between. The CDR3 loop spans 11 amino acids. The chain's CDR3 is CASSLIDEQFF. The CDR3 region has the DNA TGTGCCAGCAGTTTGATAGATGAGCAGTTCTTC.

The chain's CDR3 is CSAREMILGGYTF. The CDR3 DNA reads TGCAGTGCTAGAGAGATGATATTGGGCGGCTACACCTTC. This rearrangement joins TRBV20-1 to TRBJ1-2; no definite D call. Germline CDR1 reads DFQATT; CDR2 reads SNEGSKA (reference sequence). V was clipped by 0 bases and J by 8 bases, with 13 bases between them. CDR3 length: 13 amino acids.

This clonotype was observed a handful of times. The genes are TRBV18 and TRBJ2-7; D is possibly TRBD2 (7 bases). CDR1 is KGHSH and CDR2 is LQKENI in the germline V gene. Deletions cut 3 bases from V and 3 bases from J, with 24 bases between. CDR3 size: 18 residues. This CDR3 is CASSPPLGGGNTNYEQYF. The CDR3 DNA is TGTGCCAGCTCACCTCCCTTGGGGGGGGGCAATACTAACTACGAGCAGTACTTC.